This TCR beta chain came from a study of T cell responses to AZD1222 COVID-19 vaccine (dated by TCRdb to the early 2020s). Background on the whole study: TCR sequencing was performed for about 240 trial participants, of whom 200 to 210 were given two doses of AZD1222 and some 26 were given two doses of MenACWY control vaccine. Trial participants were enrolled by age into 18-55, 56-69 and 70-plus year subgroups, with roughly 150, 30 and 60 TCR-sequenced participants respectively. General conclusions and limits of the study: Only 5 to 7 AZD1222 recipients were SARS-CoV-2 seropositive at baseline, limiting conclusions about previously exposed vaccinees. Because no samples from the day 14 peak response were available, repertoires could be characterized only after the peak T cell response. Most participants were white British and females outnumbered males, and the authors suggested that clonal diversity may have been underestimated. The 56-69-year group was small, and its depth increase did not reach significance, likely because of low power. Reportedly, almost half of the unique spike-specific TCRs recognized epitopes lying outside the regions that are mutated in the B.1.351 and B.1.1.7 variants. The vaccine-associated CD4 TCRs covered the entire spike protein, and the dominant responses fell in regions 160-218 and 743-854. A significant rise in spike-specific TCR breadth and depth was observed after two AZD1222 doses relative to day 0 and relative to MenACWY recipients.

Concerning this clone: What antigen it recognizes has not been identified. One base away there is no much larger clone; base qualities are not given.

The CDR3 regions of human TCRbeta chains were subjected to immunosequencing. Concerning the study's data processing: TCRs in the repertoires were matched against a reference library of SARS-CoV-2-specific TCRs that had been generated with the MIRA antigen-specificity platform. Breadth meant the fraction of unique TCRs that were SARS-CoV-2-associated, whereas depth meant the fraction of total T cells that were SARS-CoV-2-associated. Using the MIRA data, every spike-specific TCR was mapped to the spike region that the TCR reacted to and assigned to either a CD4 or a CD8 class. Log10-transformed breadth and depth values were compared by one-way ANOVA with Sidak's multiple comparisons tests. The source is immuneACCESS, and TCRdb retained only in-frame sequences with V and J called. Part of the clones is not carried over; for the studies checked, unresolved V genes explain less than half of this, and the remainder is unexplained. From that table come the V and J calls and clone size; the DNA was used to work out D and trimming. This sample has fewer than 120,000 clones in its table, and approximately 90% of those were observed once. The ten largest clonotypes hold about 15% of the sample.

The sample's time point label, decoded: about 28 days (+/-7) after the second vaccine dose. AZD1222 recipients with second doses at about 4 weeks or about 12 weeks were pooled, because spike-specific TCR depth and breadth did not differ between schedules. Vaccinee samples were obtained from the UK trials COV001 and COV002, which included a single-blind randomized controlled phase 2/3 trial of AZD1222 (ChAdOx1 nCoV-19) in healthy adults. For TCRbeta chain sequencing, PBMC samples from trial participants were taken at day 0 and at day 28 after the second dose. The trim is 5 bases for V and 6 bases for J, with a gap of 15 bases between the germline ends. The germline V gene supplies CDR1 SGDLS and CDR2 YYNGEE. CDR3 length: 15 amino acids, cysteine to phenylalanine. Of the read, only the CDR3 DNA is kept; its 45 bases are in frame from base 1.

This TCR was sampled from an adult who received the AZD1222 COVID-19 vaccine. Here the sequenced sample was peripheral blood, taken 28 days after the second AZD1222 dose. The chain links TRBV9 with TRBJ1-6; a weak D assignment points to TRBD1 (6 bases agree). The CDR3 in this case is CASSPRGGGNSPLHF. The DNA sequence is given as TGTGCCAGCAGTCCCAGGGGAGGCGGTAATTCACCCCTCCACTTT.